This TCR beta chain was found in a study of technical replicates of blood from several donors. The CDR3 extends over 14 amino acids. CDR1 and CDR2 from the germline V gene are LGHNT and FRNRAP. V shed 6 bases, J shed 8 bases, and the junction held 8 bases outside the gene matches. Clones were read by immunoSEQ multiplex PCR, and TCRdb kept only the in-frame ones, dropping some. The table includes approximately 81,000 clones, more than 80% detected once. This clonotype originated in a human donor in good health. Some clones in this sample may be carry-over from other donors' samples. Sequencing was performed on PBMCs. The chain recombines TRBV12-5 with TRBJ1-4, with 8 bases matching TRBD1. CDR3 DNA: TGTGCTAGTGGCCGGACAGGGCGAGGGGAAAAACTGTTTTTT. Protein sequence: CASGRTGRGEKLFF.